This T cell receptor beta chain was documented in a study of blood T cell repertoires in COVID-19. The table came from immunoSEQ multiplex PCR; TCRdb's copy has only in-frame clones and leaves some out. This table holds about 110,000 clones, under 75% found once. CDR1 and CDR2 from the germline V gene are SGHTS and YDEGEE. Trimming pared 0 bases from V and 0 bases from J, leaving 10 bases between. The CDR3 consists of 16 residues. The material sequenced was peripheral blood. This receptor was identified in a woman in her sixties or seventies with acute or convalescent COVID-19. V usage is TRBV5-8 and J usage is TRBJ1-5; D may be TRBD1 (5 bases). For the CDR3, the DNA is TGTGCCAGCAGCTTGGGGGGGGGACGTAGCAATCAGCCCCAGCATTTT. Translating gives CASSLGGGRSNQPQHF.